These 29 T cell receptor beta chains came from one sample sequenced in a study of OX40 agonist ivuxolimab in advanced cancers. Sequencing used immunoSEQ multiplex PCR; TCRdb keeps in-frame clones, though not all of them. The sample includes around 37,000 clones, over 80% of them seen just once. Here the sequenced sample was CD4+ or CD8+ T cells sorted from blood, taken in a trial of the OX40 agonist ivuxolimab. These receptors were obtained from an adult with an advanced solid tumor such as melanoma, head and neck, liver or kidney cancer.

This chain links TRBV25-1 with TRBJ1-2, with 7 bases matching TRBD1. The length of the CDR3 is 15 residues. V was clipped by 3 bases and J by 0 bases; unmatched bases: 4. Germline CDR1 is MGHDK and CDR2 is SYGVNS. The CDR3 here is CASSEWTGPNYGYTF. The CDR3 nucleotides are TGTGCCAGCAGTGAGTGGACAGGCCCTAACTATGGCTACACCTTC.

V gene TRBV5-1 combines with J gene TRBJ2-3, with D tentatively TRBD1 (5 bases). Trimming stripped 0 bases from V and 2 bases from J, with 10 bases between. The CDR3 loop spans 15 amino acids. CDR1 and CDR2 (germline): SGHRS, YFSETQ. CDR3 in amino acids: CASSLGRVNTDTQYF. CDR3 sequence (DNA): TGCGCCAGCAGCTTGGGCAGGGTAAACACAGATACGCAGTATTTT.

The rearrangement links TRBV10-3 to TRBJ1-3; a possible D gene is TRBD1 (6 bases). This CDR3 region has 13 residues. Germline loops: CDR1 ENHRY, CDR2 SYGVKD. Trimming shortened V by 10 bases and J by 4 bases, and 14 bases separated the two germline ends. In DNA form, the CDR3 reads TGTGCCACCGCAGGACAGACAGGAAACACCATATATTTT. Protein sequence: CATAGQTGNTIYF.

The CDR3: CASSPDQTYQETQYF. The CDR3 DNA sequence: TGTGCCAGCAGCCCCGACCAGACGTACCAAGAGACCCAGTACTTC. This rearrangement joins TRBV2 to TRBJ2-5; D ambiguous. Germline CDR1 is SNHLY and CDR2 is FYNNEI. The CDR3 loop spans 15 amino acids. The V and J ends lost 6 bases and 0 bases respectively, with 14 bases between them.

The chain links TRBV28 to TRBJ2-7; D is perhaps TRBD1 or TRBD2 (6 bases each). The CDR3 spans 14 residues. V was cut by 7 bases and J by 2 bases, with 15 bases left in between. Germline CDR1 reads MDHEN; CDR2 reads SYDVKM. This CDR3 is CASTRSGGPYEQYF. In nucleotides, the CDR3 is TGTGCCAGCACTCGTTCCGGGGGCCCCTACGAGCAGTACTTC.

A note on this clone: The sample carries other DNA sequences with the same CDR3. The chain carries TRBV28 and TRBJ2-7, with D uncertain. V lost 3 bases to trimming and J lost 3 bases, with 6 bases between them. CDR1 MDHEN and CDR2 SYDVKM come from the germline V gene. This CDR3 comprises 12 residues. The CDR3 sequence is CASSLVLYEQYF. In DNA form, the CDR3 reads TGTGCCAGCAGTTTGGTCCTCTACGAGCAGTACTTC.

The chain is built from TRBV4-1 and TRBJ2-7; D may be TRBD2 (6 bases). This CDR3 comprises 17 residues. Germline V gene lookup returns CDR1 MGHRA and CDR2 YSYEKL. V lost 0 bases and J 4 bases, leaving 19 bases between the germline ends. As DNA, the CDR3 is TGCGCCAGCAGCCAAGATTCCGGGGGAGAAAGATTTTACGAGCAGTACTTC. Protein sequence: CASSQDSGGERFYEQYF.

The chain has TRBV2 and TRBJ2-7; TRBD1 matches at 8 bases. J lost 0 bases, V lost 7 bases, and 8 bases had no gene match. The CDR3 loop spans 15 amino acids. Germline loops: CDR1 SNHLY, CDR2 FYNNEI. CDR3 DNA sequence: TGTGCCAGCAAAAGCGACAGGGGAGGCTCCTACGAGCAGTACTTC. Amino acids: CASKSDRGGSYEQYF.

In its sample, this clone was seen once. The chain has TRBV30 and TRBJ2-5, with D uncertain. The end of the DNA is better explained by TRBJ2-7, so the J call may be wrong. The length of the CDR3 is 14 residues. Germline V lookup: CDR1 GTSNPN, CDR2 SVGIG (reference sequence). The CDR3 DNA is TGTGCCTGGAGTGTTGGTCAGGTTGACTACGAGCAGTACTTC. This gives the protein CAWSVGQVDYEQYF.

The V and J genes are TRBV6-1 and TRBJ2-7; no clear D. Germline V gene sequence: CDR1 MNHNS, CDR2 SASEGT. Trimming removed 10 bases from V and 1 base from J, with 8 bases in between. The CDR3 loop spans 11 amino acids. CDR3 bases: TGTGCCATCAGGACGTCCTACGAGCAGTACTTC. It codes for CAIRTSYEQYF.

V is TRBV18 and J is TRBJ2-7; 9 bases line up with TRBD1. Per the germline V gene, CDR1 is KGHSH and CDR2 is LQKENI. J lost 4 bases, V lost 2 bases, and 6 bases had no gene match. CDR3 length: 15 residues. The CDR3 DNA is TGTGCCAGCTCACCAGCCGGGACAGGGCTATACGAGCAGTACTTC. Translated, it gives CASSPAGTGLYEQYF.

The chain employs TRBV5-1 and TRBJ1-6; maybe TRBD1 (6 bases). V was trimmed by 4 bases and J by 9 bases, leaving 20 bases between them. Germline V CDR1 and CDR2: SGHRS, YFSETQ. The CDR3 consists of 16 residues. The CDR3 coding sequence is TGCGCCAGCAGCCCGAGTGGACAGTCGGTCGCTTCACCCCTCCACTTT. Amino acids: CASSPSGQSVASPLHF.

The chain has TRBV7-6 and TRBJ1-4; D is uncertain. Germline CDR1 and CDR2: SGHVS and FNYEAQ. V shed 2 bases and J shed 0 bases, with 10 bases lying between them. This CDR3 has 16 amino acids. DNA of the CDR3: TGTGCCAGCAGCTTATACAGTGGTGCAACTAATGAAAAACTGTTTTTT. This encodes CASSLYSGATNEKLFF.

J is TRBJ2-3 and V is TRBV6-5; 7 bases align to TRBD2. The ends lost 4 bases at V and 6 bases at J; junction bases unmatched: 7. The CDR3 loop spans 14 amino acids. Per the germline V gene, CDR1 is MNHEY and CDR2 is SVGAGI. The DNA for the CDR3 is TGTGCCAGCAGTTTTGGCGGAGCGGGGGATACGCAGTATTTT. This translates into CASSFGGAGDTQYF.

The V call is TRBV7-3, the J call TRBJ2-7; D might be TRBD2 (5 bases). Germline CDR1 SGHTA, CDR2 FQGTGA. There are 15 residues in the CDR3. V shed 2 bases and J shed 2 bases, with 13 bases lying between them. CDR3 in amino acids: CASSLDGPGTYEQYF. The CDR3 nucleotides read TGTGCCAGCAGCTTAGACGGCCCCGGGACCTACGAGCAGTACTTC. Complete variable domain (other parts from reference TRBV7-3 and TRBJ2-7): GAGVSQTPSNKVTEKGKYVELRCDPISGHTALYWYRQSLGQGPEFLIYFQGTGAADDSGLPNDRFFAVRPEGSVSTLKIQRTERGDSAVYLCASSLDGPGTYEQYFGPGTRLTVT.

The J gene is TRBJ2-7, the V gene TRBV6-6, with 7 bases identical to TRBD1. In germline, CDR1 is MNHNY, CDR2 SVGAGI (reference sequence). The CDR3 loop spans 14 amino acids. V shed 5 bases, J shed 1 base, and the junction held 5 bases outside the gene matches. The CDR3 loop is CASSLGQNSYEQYF. The CDR3 region has the DNA TGTGCCAGCAGTCTGGGACAGAATTCCTACGAGCAGTACTTC.

The J gene is TRBJ1-2, the V gene TRBV9; no clear D. CDR3 size: 14 residues. The germline V gene encodes CDR1 SGDLS and CDR2 YYNGEE. Trimming took off 4 bases at V and 2 bases at J, with 12 bases between the two ends. The chain's CDR3 is CASSPVGGNYGYTF. The DNA for the CDR3 is TGTGCCAGCAGCCCTGTAGGAGGGAACTATGGCTACACCTTC.

The gene calls are TRBV9 and TRBJ2-2; the match to TRBD2 covers 8 bases. Trimming took 0 bases from V and 7 from J; bases not matched to a gene: 8. The germline gives CDR1 SGDLS, CDR2 YYNGEE. The CDR3 contains 16 residues. The CDR3 coding sequence is TGTGCCAGCAGCGTAGCGGCGGGGGGAGCCGGCGGGGAGCTGTTTTTT. It specifies CASSVAAGGAGGELFF.

The chain combines TRBV29-1 with TRBJ1-2; TRBD1 agrees at 10 bases. The V segment lost 4 bases and the J segment 2 bases; nucleotides outside the gene matches: 4. The CDR3 runs 14 residues. Germline V lookup: CDR1 SQVTM, CDR2 ANQGSEA. The CDR3 region is CSVVPTGGNYGYTF. The CDR3 bases are TGCAGCGTTGTTCCGACAGGGGGCAACTATGGCTACACCTTC.

The rearrangement uses TRBV28 and TRBJ1-2, with D unresolved. V lost 6 bases, J lost 0 bases, and 14 bases lay in between. Germline V lookup: CDR1 MDHEN, CDR2 SYDVKM. The CDR3 runs to 15 residues. In nucleotides, the CDR3 is TGTGCCAGCAGCACTACTGGAAAATCTAACTATGGCTACACCTTC. It codes for CASSTTGKSNYGYTF.

The gene calls are TRBV10-1 and TRBJ2-2; possibly TRBD1 or TRBD2 for D (6 bases each). The CDR3 spans 14 residues. The V gene's germline CDR1 is WNHNN and CDR2 SYGVQD (reference sequence). V dropped 2 bases and J dropped 5 bases, with 9 bases sitting between them. The CDR3 here is CASSEGGRTGELFF. The CDR3 nucleotides read TGCGCCAGCAGTGAGGGGGGGCGGACCGGGGAGCTGTTTTTT.

This clone was seen a single time. The chain has TRBV5-4 and TRBJ1-5; no firm D call. V was clipped by 4 bases and J by 9 bases, with 14 bases between them. In germline, CDR1 is SGHNT, CDR2 YYREEE (reference sequence). The CDR3 contains 13 residues. The CDR3 here is CASSAFLEGPQHF. The CDR3 bases are TGTGCCAGCAGCGCCTTTCTGGAGGGGCCCCAGCATTTT.

In its sample, this clone was seen once. The chain uses TRBV7-8 and TRBJ2-3, with 9 bases that match TRBD2. The CDR3 covers 15 residues. The trim removed 5 bases at V and 5 bases at J, leaving 8 bases unmatched. CDR1 and CDR2 from the germline V gene are SGHVS and FQNEAQ. The CDR3 here is CASSSSGSGIDTQYF. The CDR3 DNA is TGTGCCAGCAGCAGTAGCGGGAGTGGAATAGATACGCAGTATTTT. Complete variable domain (other parts from reference TRBV7-8 and TRBJ2-3): GAGVSQSPRYKVAKRGQDVALRCDPISGHVSLFWYQQALGQGPEFLTYFQNEAQLDKSGLPSDRFFAERPEGSVSTLKIQRTQQEDSAVYLCASSSSGSGIDTQYFGPGTRLTVL.

The V and J genes are TRBV7-8 and TRBJ1-6; maybe TRBD1 (6 bases). This CDR3 is 15 amino acids long. V gave up 1 base and J gave up 7 bases, with 11 bases separating them. The germline V gene has CDR1 SGHVS and CDR2 FQNEAQ. The CDR3 DNA reads as TGTGCCAGCAGCTTAGAGTTCAGGGGCAATTCACCCCTCCACTTT. Translation gives CASSLEFRGNSPLHF.

This chain joins TRBV21-1 and TRBJ2-7; TRBD1, as called in the table, went unchecked against the DNA. TRBV21-1 is termed a pseudogene. The CDR3 covers 15 residues. The CDR3 coding sequence is TGTGCCAGCAGCAAAGGGGCACTCTACTCCTACGAGCAGTACTTC. Its translation is CASSKGALYSYEQYF.

The chain carries TRBV30 and TRBJ1-1, with a tentative D call TRBD1 (5 bases). The CDR3 contains 15 residues. Trimming cost V 2 bases and J 1 base, with 14 bases left between them. CDR1 and CDR2 (germline): GTSNPN, SVGIG (reference sequence). CDR3 loop: CAWSSSGLTNTEAFF. The CDR3 DNA is TGTGCCTGGAGTTCCTCGGGGCTGACGAACACTGAAGCTTTCTTT. Combining the CDR3 with reference TRBV30 and TRBJ1-1 gives the whole variable domain SQTIHQWPATLVQPVGSPLSLECTVEGTSNPNLYWYRQAAGRGLQLLFYSVGIGQISSEVPQNLSASRPQDRQFILSSKKLLLSDSGFYLCAWSSSGLTNTEAFFGQGTRLTVV.

This chain uses TRBV6-1 with TRBJ2-7, with unresolved D. Germline V gives CDR1 MNHNS, CDR2 SASEGT. The CDR3 loop spans 15 amino acids. Trimming stripped 0 bases from V and 5 bases from J, with 14 bases between. CDR3 bases: TGTGCCAGCAGTGAAGCGCTTTTACAGCCGAACGAGCAGTACTTC. Its translation: CASSEALLQPNEQYF.

This chain uses TRBV7-6 with TRBJ1-6; a possible D gene is TRBD1 (6 bases). Trimming took off 6 bases at V and 7 bases at J, with 16 bases between the two ends. CDR3 size: 15 residues. From germline, CDR1 is SGHVS and CDR2 FNYEAQ. CDR3 in DNA: TGTGCCAGCAGTGAAAACAGGGCGGCCAATTCACCCCTCCACTTT. As protein: CASSENRAANSPLHF.

The genes are TRBV15 and TRBJ2-7; D unclear. The CDR3 has 12 residues. Germline lookup yields CDR1 LNHNV and CDR2 YYDKDF (reference sequence). V shed 8 bases and J shed 5 bases, with 13 bases lying between them. CDR3 sequence reads: CATSRSYNEQYF. CDR3 bases: TGTGCCACCTCGAGGTCATACAACGAGCAGTACTTC.